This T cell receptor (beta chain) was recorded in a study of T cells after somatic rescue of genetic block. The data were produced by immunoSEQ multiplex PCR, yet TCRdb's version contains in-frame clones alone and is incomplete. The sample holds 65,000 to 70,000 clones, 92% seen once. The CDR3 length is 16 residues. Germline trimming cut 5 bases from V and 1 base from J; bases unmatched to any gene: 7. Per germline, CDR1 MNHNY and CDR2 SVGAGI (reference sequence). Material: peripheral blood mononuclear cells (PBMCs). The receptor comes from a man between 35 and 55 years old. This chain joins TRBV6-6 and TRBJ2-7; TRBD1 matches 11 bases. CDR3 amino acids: CASSGLDRGLSYEQYF. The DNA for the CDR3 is TGTGCCAGCAGTGGATTGGACAGGGGGCTATCCTACGAGCAGTACTTC.